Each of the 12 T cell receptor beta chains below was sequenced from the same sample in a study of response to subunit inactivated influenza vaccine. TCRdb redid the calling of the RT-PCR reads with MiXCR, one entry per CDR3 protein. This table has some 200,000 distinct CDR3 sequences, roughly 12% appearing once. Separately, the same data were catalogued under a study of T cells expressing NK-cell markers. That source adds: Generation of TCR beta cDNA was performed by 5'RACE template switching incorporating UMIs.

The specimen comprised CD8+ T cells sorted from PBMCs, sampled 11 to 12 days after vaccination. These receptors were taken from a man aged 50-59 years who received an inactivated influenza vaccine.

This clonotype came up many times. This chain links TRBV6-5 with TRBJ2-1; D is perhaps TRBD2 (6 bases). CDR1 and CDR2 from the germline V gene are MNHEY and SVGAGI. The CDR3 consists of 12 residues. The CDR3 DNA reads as TGTGCGACGTCTCGGGGGTACAATGAGCAGTTCTTC. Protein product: CATSRGYNEQFF.

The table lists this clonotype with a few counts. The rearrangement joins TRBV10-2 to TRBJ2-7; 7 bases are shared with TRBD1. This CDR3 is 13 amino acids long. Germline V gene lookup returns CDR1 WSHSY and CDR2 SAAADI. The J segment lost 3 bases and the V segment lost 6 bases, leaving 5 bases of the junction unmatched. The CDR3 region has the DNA TGCGCCAGCAGCCAGGGACAGTACTACGAGCAGTACTTC. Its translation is CASSQGQYYEQYF.

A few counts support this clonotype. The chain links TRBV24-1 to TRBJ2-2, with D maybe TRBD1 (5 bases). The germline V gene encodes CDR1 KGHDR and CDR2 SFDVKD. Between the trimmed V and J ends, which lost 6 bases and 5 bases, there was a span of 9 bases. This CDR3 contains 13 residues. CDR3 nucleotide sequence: TGTGCCACCAGTTTTCAGGGTACCGGGGAGCTGTTTTTT. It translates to CATSFQGTGELFF.

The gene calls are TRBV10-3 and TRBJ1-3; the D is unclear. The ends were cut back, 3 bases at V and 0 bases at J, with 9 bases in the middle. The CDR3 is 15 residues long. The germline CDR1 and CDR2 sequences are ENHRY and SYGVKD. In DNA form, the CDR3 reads TGTGCCATCAGTGATTCGTCAATCTCTGGAAACACCATATATTTT. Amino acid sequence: CAISDSSISGNTIYF.

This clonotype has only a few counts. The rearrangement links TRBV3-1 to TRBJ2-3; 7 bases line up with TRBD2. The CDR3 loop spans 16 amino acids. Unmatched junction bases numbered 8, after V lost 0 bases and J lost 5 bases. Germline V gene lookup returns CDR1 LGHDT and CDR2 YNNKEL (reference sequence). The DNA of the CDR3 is TGTGCCAGCAGCCAAGAGGGGAGGGAGTGGGGAGATACGCAGTATTTT. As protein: CASSQEGREWGDTQYF.

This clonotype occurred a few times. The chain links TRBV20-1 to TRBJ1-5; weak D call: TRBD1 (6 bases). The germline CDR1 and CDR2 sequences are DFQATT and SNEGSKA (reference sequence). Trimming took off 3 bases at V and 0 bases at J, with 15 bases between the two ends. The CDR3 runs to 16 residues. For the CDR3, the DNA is TGCAGTGCTAGGGCTGACAGGCTAGTTAGCAATCAGCCCCAGCATTTT. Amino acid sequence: CSARADRLVSNQPQHF.

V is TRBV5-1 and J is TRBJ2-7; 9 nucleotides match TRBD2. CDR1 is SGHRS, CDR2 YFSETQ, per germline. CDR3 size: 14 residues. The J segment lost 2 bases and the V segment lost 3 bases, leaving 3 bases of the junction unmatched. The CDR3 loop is CASSSAGGPYEQYF. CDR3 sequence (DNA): TGCGCCAGCAGCTCAGCGGGGGGACCCTACGAGCAGTACTTC.

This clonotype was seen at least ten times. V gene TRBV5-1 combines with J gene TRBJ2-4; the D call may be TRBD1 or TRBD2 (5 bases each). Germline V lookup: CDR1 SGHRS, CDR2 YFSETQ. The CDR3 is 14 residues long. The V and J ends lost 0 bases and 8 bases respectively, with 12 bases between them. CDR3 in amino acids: CASSLAWLGDIQYF. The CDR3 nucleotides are TGCGCCAGCAGCTTGGCCTGGCTGGGGGACATTCAGTACTTC.

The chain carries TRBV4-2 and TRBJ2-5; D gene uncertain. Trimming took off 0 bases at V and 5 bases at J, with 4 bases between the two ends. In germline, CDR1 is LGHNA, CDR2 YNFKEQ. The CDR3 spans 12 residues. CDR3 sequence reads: CASSQDRETQYF. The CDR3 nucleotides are TGTGCCAGCAGCCAAGATCGGGAGACCCAGTACTTC.

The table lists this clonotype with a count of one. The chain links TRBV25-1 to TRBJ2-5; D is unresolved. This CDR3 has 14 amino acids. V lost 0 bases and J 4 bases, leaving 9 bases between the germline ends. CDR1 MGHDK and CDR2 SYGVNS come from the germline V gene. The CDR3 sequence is CASSEYQSTETQYF. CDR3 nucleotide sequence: TGTGCCAGCAGTGAATATCAGTCTACAGAGACCCAGTACTTC.

CDR3 bases: TGTGCCAGCAGCTTAACTTGGGGGTCGAACACTGAAGCTTTCTTT. Protein product: CASSLTWGSNTEAFF. This chain connects TRBV11-1 to TRBJ1-1, with D possibly TRBD1 on 5 matching bases. CDR3 length equals 15 residues. CDR1 and CDR2 (germline): SGHAT, FQDESV (reference sequence). The germline V and J ends were trimmed by 2 bases and 1 base, with 11 bases remaining between them.

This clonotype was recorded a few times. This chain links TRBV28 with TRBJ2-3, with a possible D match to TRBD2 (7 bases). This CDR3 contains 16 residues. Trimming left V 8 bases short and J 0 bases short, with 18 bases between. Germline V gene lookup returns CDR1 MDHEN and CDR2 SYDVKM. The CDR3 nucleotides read TGTGCCAGCCCCGCGGCGGGGGCCTCAAGCACAGATACGCAGTATTTT. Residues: CASPAAGASSTDTQYF.